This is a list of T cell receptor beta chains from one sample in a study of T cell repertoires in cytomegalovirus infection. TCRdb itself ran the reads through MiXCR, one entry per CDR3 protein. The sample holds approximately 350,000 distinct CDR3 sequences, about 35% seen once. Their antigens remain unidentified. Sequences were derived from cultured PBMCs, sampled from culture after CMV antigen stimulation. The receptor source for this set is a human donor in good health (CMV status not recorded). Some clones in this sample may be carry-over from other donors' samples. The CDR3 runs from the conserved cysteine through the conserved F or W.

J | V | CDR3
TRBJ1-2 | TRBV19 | CASSIGREGGYTF
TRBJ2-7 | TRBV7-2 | CASSILPGQGYEQYF
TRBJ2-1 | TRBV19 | CASSLHRGLNEQFF
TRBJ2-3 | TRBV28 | CASRGLAFDTQYF
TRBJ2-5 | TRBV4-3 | CASSQDPGLAPRETQYF
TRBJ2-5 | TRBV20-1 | CSASLEDRLQETQYF
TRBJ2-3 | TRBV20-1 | CSASRAHIASDTQYF
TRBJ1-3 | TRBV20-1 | CSASRGSGNTIYF
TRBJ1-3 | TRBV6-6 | CASRDRGQSSGNTIYF
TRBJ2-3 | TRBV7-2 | CATRETSGKDTDTQYF
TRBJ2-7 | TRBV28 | CASSPGRDRDQRDEQYF
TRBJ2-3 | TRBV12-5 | CASHEAGDPDTQYF
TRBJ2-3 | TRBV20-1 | CSANMGPTDTQYF
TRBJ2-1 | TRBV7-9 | CASSPSNAYNEQFF
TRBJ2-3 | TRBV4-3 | CASSHDRADTQYF
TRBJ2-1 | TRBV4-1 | CASSQQMSEQFF
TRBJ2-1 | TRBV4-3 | CASSQDVGNNEQFF
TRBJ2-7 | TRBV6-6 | CASSSRQGSEQYF
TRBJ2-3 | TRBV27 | CASSRDYDTQYF
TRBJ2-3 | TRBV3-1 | CASSQLLAGVTQYF
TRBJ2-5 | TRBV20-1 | CSAAPSGSWVETQYF
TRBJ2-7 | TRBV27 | CASSLLSGVIPYEQYF
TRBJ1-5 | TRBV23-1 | CASSQLDRGLFSNQPQHF
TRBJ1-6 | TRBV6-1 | CASRGGQARTPLHF
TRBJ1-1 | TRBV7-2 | CATLGRGMNTEAFF
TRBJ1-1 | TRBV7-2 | CASSRPGQGSTEAFF
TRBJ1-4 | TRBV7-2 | CASSRESGVEKLFF
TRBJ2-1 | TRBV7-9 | CASSLNDGPVTGTGKFF
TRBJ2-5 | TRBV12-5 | CARPGQTQYF
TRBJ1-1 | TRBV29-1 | CSVSDRGFTEAFF
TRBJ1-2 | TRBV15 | CATSRDRSSNYGYTF
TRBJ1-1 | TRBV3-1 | CASSQDPLTWTEAFF
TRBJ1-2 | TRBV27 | CASSLGGEGYTF
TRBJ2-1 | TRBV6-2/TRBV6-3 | CASSAVSSYNEQFF
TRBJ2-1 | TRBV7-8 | CASSPRTSGSNHEQFF
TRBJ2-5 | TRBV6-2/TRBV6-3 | CASTEDRGGETQYF
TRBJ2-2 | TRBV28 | CASRSGFGGELFF
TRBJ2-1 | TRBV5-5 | CASRPPSAGVSNEQFF